This note documents a single TCR beta chain sequence. Its antigen remains unidentified. Documented time point: sample taken at primary tumor resection. The study sequenced unsorted whole RNA from tumor, nontumor lung or frozen PBMC. The source of the sample is a study of spatial heterogeneity in lung cancer. Turning to the study itself: Detection consistently yielded more beta chains than alpha chains. The library had UMIs, and each TCR and UMI pair averaged more than ten raw reads. Notes on the study in general: At tumor resection, ubiquitous expanded TCRs were detected in blood more often than later.

Unique molecular identifiers tagged every individual TCR cDNA molecule. TCRdb passed the 5' RACE reads through MiXCR, listing each CDR3 protein once. The data show 90,000 to 95,000 distinct CDR3 sequences, approximately 12% seen once. Germline V gene sequence: CDR1 SGHTA, CDR2 FQGNSA. The J segment lost 12 bases and the V segment lost 5 bases, leaving 16 bases of the junction unmatched. The CDR3 has 16 amino acids. The TCR was taken from a male donor with early-stage non-small cell lung cancer. Here the sequenced sample was PBMCs, taken at surgery. This chain links TRBV7-2 with TRBJ2-1; 10 bases are shared with TRBD2. As DNA, the CDR3 is TGTGCCAGCAGCATAACTAGCGGGACCCTACTTAAGGGGCAGTTCTTC. Its translation: CASSITSGTLLKGQFF.